These T cell receptor beta chains were read from a single sample in a study of T-cell memory formation after mild COVID-19. In TCRdb, the 5' RACE reads were re-called with MiXCR into one record per CDR3 protein. The repertoire holds approximately 500,000 distinct CDR3 sequences, with about 23% as singletons. Source material: PBMCs or a T cell subset sorted from them (not recorded which). The receptors here all came from an adult woman who had mild COVID-19 (a few samples of this study predate the infection). Cell type and time point are not known. The CDR3 runs from the conserved cysteine through the conserved F or W. Each record gives: J gene, clone size, D gene, V gene, CDR3 protein, CDR3 DNA. D genes are given only for firm matches. The listing skips clone size in some rows; elsewhere it reads once, few, many or a size class.

TRBJ1-1	-	-	TRBV2	CASSGYRELEAFF	TGTGCCAGCAGTGGGTACAGGGAGCTTGAAGCTTTCTTT
TRBJ2-1	-	TRBD2	TRBV5-6	CASSFLAARTYNEQFF	TGTGCCAGCAGCTTCCTAGCGGCTCGAACCTACAATGAGCAGTTCTTC
TRBJ2-7	-	-	TRBV4-3	CASSQDRLGGGLLSYEQYF	TGCGCCAGCAGCCAAGATCGGCTTGGGGGGGGCTTACTATCCTACGAGCAGTACTTC
TRBJ2-1	-	-	TRBV20-1	CSARDMNRNNEQFF	TGCAGTGCTAGAGATATGAACAGGAACAATGAGCAGTTCTTC
TRBJ1-4	-	TRBD1	TRBV5-1	CASRAGGNNINEKLFF	TGCGCCAGCAGAGCAGGGGGTAATAATATTAATGAAAAACTGTTTTTT
TRBJ1-6	once	-	TRBV5-1	CASSLGDREDSGALHF	TGCGCCAGCAGCTTGGGGGACCGAGAGGATTCGGGGGCCCTCCACTTT
TRBJ2-7	few	-	TRBV5-1	CASSPRDTTYEQYF	TGCGCCAGCAGCCCGAGGGACACCACCTACGAGCAGTACTTC
TRBJ1-1	-	-	TRBV6-5	CASSYSLEGAVNAHRGTEAFF	TGTGCCAGCAGTTACTCTCTGGAGGGAGCAGTCAACGCCCACCGGGGCACTGAAGCTTTCTTT
TRBJ1-6	once	-	TRBV4-3	CASSLHSSYNSPLHF	TGCGCCAGCAGCCTCCACAGCTCCTATAATTCACCCCTCCACTTT
TRBJ2-3	-	-	TRBV21-1	CASSKSARSPDTQYF	TGTGCCAGCAGCAAATCGGCTAGGTCGCCAGATACGCAGTATTTT
TRBJ1-1	many	-	TRBV12-3/TRBV12-4	CASRYQSMNTEAFF	TGTGCCAGCAGGTATCAGTCGATGAACACTGAAGCTTTCTTT
TRBJ2-5	-	TRBD1	TRBV7-7	CASSRTGLGETQYF	TGTGCTAGCAGCCGGACAGGGCTGGGGGAGACCCAGTACTTC
TRBJ2-7	-	-	TRBV28	CASSLVGEGNYEQYF	TGTGCCAGCAGTTTAGTGGGCGAGGGAAACTACGAGCAGTACTTC
TRBJ2-1	few	-	TRBV9	CASSASGPSYNEQFF	TGTGCCAGCAGCGCAAGCGGGCCTTCCTACAATGAGCAGTTCTTC
TRBJ2-1	-	TRBD2	TRBV7-9	CASSGSGGLAGAAYNEQFF	TGTGCCAGCAGCGGATCAGGGGGACTAGCGGGAGCAGCCTACAATGAGCAGTTCTTC
TRBJ1-1	-	-	TRBV5-1	CASSLEPQGQSGTEAFF	TGCGCCAGCAGCCTCGAGCCGCAAGGACAGTCGGGCACTGAAGCTTTCTTT
TRBJ2-1	few	TRBD2	TRBV11-2	CASSLSWRVAGDNEQFF	TGTGCCAGCAGCTTAAGTTGGAGGGTAGCGGGAGATAATGAGCAGTTCTTC
TRBJ2-5	-	TRBD1	TRBV9	CASSVEGTGGAETQYF	TGTGCCAGCAGCGTAGAAGGGACAGGGGGCGCGGAGACCCAGTACTTC
TRBJ2-7	-	-	TRBV4-1	CASSQGAWSLDEQYF	TGCGCCAGCAGCCAAGGGGCATGGAGCCTGGACGAGCAGTACTTC
TRBJ2-7	-	-	TRBV12-3/TRBV12-4	CASSLRAAYEQYF	TGTGCCAGCAGTTTGCGAGCTGCCTACGAGCAGTACTTC
TRBJ1-5	few	-	TRBV29-1	CSVEMIWRSFGLYGPQHF	TGCAGCGTTGAAATGATTTGGAGGTCTTTTGGGCTATACGGGCCCCAGCATTTT
TRBJ2-1	-	-	TRBV9	CASSVALGGASSYNEQFF	TGTGCCAGCAGCGTAGCTTTGGGAGGAGCCAGCTCCTACAATGAGCAGTTCTTC
TRBJ1-2	-	-	TRBV5-4	CASSLDRASSYTF	TGTGCCAGCAGCTTGGATCGGGCCTCCAGCTACACCTTC
TRBJ1-1	-	TRBD1	TRBV20-1	CSAGTGLNTEAFF	TGCAGTGCGGGGACAGGGCTTAACACTGAAGCTTTCTTT
TRBJ2-1	-	TRBD1	TRBV11-1	CASSVRPTRTGANEQFF	TGTGCCAGCAGCGTACGACCCACTAGGACAGGGGCTAATGAGCAGTTCTTC
TRBJ2-7	few	TRBD2	TRBV4-1	CASSQDVAGTTYEQYF	TGCGCCAGCAGCCAGGATGTAGCGGGGACTACCTACGAGCAGTACTTC
TRBJ1-2	-	-	TRBV5-6	CASSFSERGYGYTF	TGTGCCAGCAGCTTCTCGGAAAGGGGATATGGCTACACCTTC
TRBJ2-2	few	TRBD2	TRBV7-2	CASSLRVPGLAVANTGELFF	TGTGCCAGCAGCTTACGGGTTCCGGGACTAGCGGTCGCGAACACCGGGGAGCTGTTTTTT
TRBJ1-5	many	TRBD1	TRBV27	CASSLQGAQPQHF	TGTGCCAGCAGTTTACAGGGGGCGCAGCCCCAGCATTTT
TRBJ2-1	-	-	TRBV9	CASSVELTEPIF	TGTGCCAGCAGCGTAGAACTGACGGAGCCAATCTTC
TRBJ1-2	-	TRBD1	TRBV20-1	CSATGGQPTNYGYTF	TGCAGTGCCACCGGGGGACAGCCTACAAACTATGGCTACACCTTC
TRBJ1-3	-	-	TRBV7-6	CASSLNSRGANTIYF	TGTGCCAGCAGCTTAAACTCCAGGGGAGCTAACACCATATATTTT
TRBJ1-5	-	-	TRBV20-1	CSSGRPDQPQHF	TGCAGTTCCGGCAGGCCAGATCAGCCCCAGCATTTT
TRBJ2-2	few	TRBD1	TRBV7-3	CASSLEVGTGNTGELFF	TGTGCCAGCAGCTTAGAAGTGGGGACAGGGAACACCGGGGAGCTGTTTTTT
TRBJ1-2	once	-	TRBV6-1	CASSEEAVSYGYTF	TGTGCCAGCAGTGAAGAGGCCGTATCCTATGGCTACACCTTC
TRBJ2-7	few	TRBD1	TRBV30	CASLTGNYEQYF	TGTGCCTCCTTGACAGGGAACTACGAGCAGTACTTC
TRBJ2-6	-	-	TRBV5-1	CASSSTAGVSGANVLTF	TGCGCCAGCAGCTCGACAGCAGGGGTCTCTGGGGCCAACGTCCTGACTTTC
TRBJ2-1	-	TRBD2	TRBV24-1	CATSDSSGGDNEQFF	TGTGCCACCAGTGATTCCAGCGGGGGGGACAATGAGCAGTTCTTC
TRBJ1-6	-	-	TRBV4-1	CASSQGAVANSPLHF	TGCGCCAGCAGCCAAGGCGCGGTCGCTAATTCACCCCTCCACTTT
TRBJ1-1	-	-	TRBV5-5	CASSKQRGNTEAFF	TGTGCCAGCAGCAAGCAGAGGGGGAACACTGAAGCTTTCTTT
TRBJ2-5	few	-	TRBV7-2	CASSLMRGETQYF	TGTGCCAGCAGCTTAATGAGGGGGGAGACCCAGTACTTC
TRBJ2-1	-	TRBD1	TRBV7-2	CASSSRGPSSYNEQFF	TGTGCCAGCAGCTCCAGGGGGCCGAGCTCCTACAATGAGCAGTTCTTC
TRBJ2-5	-	-	TRBV9	CASSVGQEETQYF	TGTGCCAGCAGCGTAGGGCAGGAAGAGACCCAGTACTTC
TRBJ1-5	-	-	TRBV6-1	CASSEFVDSYNGQPQHF	TGTGCCAGCAGTGAATTCGTGGACAGCTACAATGGTCAGCCCCAGCATTTT
TRBJ1-1	-	TRBD1	TRBV29-1	CSVVGQGRTEAFF	TGCAGCGTTGTGGGACAGGGGAGGACTGAAGCTTTCTTT
TRBJ2-3	medium-sized	-	TRBV14	CASSQAGEWGDTQYF	TGTGCCAGCAGCCAAGCGGGGGAGTGGGGTGATACGCAGTATTTT
TRBJ2-7	few	-	TRBV7-9	CASSLVQWPQYF	TGTGCCAGCAGCTTAGTTCAGTGGCCGCAGTACTTC
TRBJ1-6	few	-	TRBV7-9	CASSLAGPGSPLHF	TGTGCCAGCAGCTTAGCAGGGCCAGGGTCACCCCTCCACTTT